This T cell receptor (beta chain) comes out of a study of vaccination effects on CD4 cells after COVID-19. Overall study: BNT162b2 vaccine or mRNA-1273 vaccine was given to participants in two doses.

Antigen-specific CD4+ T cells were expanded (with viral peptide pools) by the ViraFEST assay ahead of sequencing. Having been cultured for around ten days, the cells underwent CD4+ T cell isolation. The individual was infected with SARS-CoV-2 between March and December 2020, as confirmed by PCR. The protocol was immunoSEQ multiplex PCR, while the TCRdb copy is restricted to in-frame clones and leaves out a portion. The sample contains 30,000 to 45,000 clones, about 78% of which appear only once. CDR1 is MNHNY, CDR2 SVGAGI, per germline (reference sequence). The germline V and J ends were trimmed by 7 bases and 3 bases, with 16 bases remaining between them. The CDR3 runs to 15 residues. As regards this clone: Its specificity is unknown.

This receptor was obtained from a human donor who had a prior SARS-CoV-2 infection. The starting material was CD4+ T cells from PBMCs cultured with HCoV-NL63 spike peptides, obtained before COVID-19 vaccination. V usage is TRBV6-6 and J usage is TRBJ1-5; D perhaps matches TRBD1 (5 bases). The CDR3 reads CASTEPDSVNQPQHF. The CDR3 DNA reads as TGTGCCAGCACCGAACCCGACAGTGTCAATCAGCCCCAGCATTTT.